Presented here are 10 T cell receptor beta chains from one specimen sequenced in a study of blood T cell repertoires in COVID-19. Assay: immunoSEQ multiplex PCR; the TCRdb copy retains only in-frame clones and omits some. The data show about 110,000 clones, over 60% seen once. Sequenced material: peripheral blood. The receptors were gathered from a man in his 70s with acute or convalescent COVID-19.

This chain connects TRBV7-3 to TRBJ2-1, with TRBD1 matching 11 bases. The CDR3 is 19 residues long. With V trimmed by 1 base and J by 5 bases, 13 bases remained unmatched. CDR1 SGHTA and CDR2 FQGTGA come from the germline V gene. The CDR3 DNA reads as TGTGCCAGCAGCTTAAAGGGGAGTGGACAGGGGGCCCAAAACAATGAGCAGTTCTTC. Encoded protein: CASSLKGSGQGAQNNEQFF.

Concerning this clone itself: The same CDR3 is also encoded by other DNA sequences in this sample. V usage is TRBV12-3 or TRBV12-4 and J usage is TRBJ1-2; 9 bases line up with TRBD1. The CDR3 spans 13 residues. The V and J ends lost 5 bases and 4 bases, in that order; junction bases with no gene match: 2. The CDR3 nucleotides read TGTGCCAGCAGTAGGGACAGGGCCTATGGCTACACCTTC. Amino acids: CASSRDRAYGYTF.

The rearrangement uses TRBV29-1 and TRBJ1-3, with 8 bases identical to TRBD1. CDR1 is SQVTM, CDR2 ANQGSEA, per germline. The J segment lost 1 base and the V segment lost 5 bases, leaving 4 bases of the junction unmatched. This CDR3 region has 14 residues. CDR3 sequence: CSVWTGPSGNTIYF. The CDR3 nucleotides are TGCAGCGTTTGGACAGGGCCTTCTGGAAACACCATATATTTT.

The sample holds a few counts of this clone. V is TRBV3-1 (or the pseudogene TRBV3-2) and J is TRBJ1-5; possibly TRBD1 for D (5 bases). V dropped 4 bases and J dropped 3 bases, with 10 bases sitting between them. Germline lookup yields CDR1 LGHDT and CDR2 YNNKEL (reference sequence). The CDR3 is made up of 14 amino acids. The CDR3 reads CASSLGRDNQPQHF. CDR3 bases: TGTGCCAGCAGCCTAGGCAGGGACAATCAGCCCCAGCATTTT.

The genes are TRBV29-1 and TRBJ1-1; TRBD1 aligns across 8 bases. This CDR3 is built from 13 residues. V was clipped by 7 bases and J by 1 base; unmatched bases: 5. Germline V gives CDR1 SQVTM, CDR2 ANQGSEA. CDR3 amino acids: CSARGQGNTEAFF. The DNA of the CDR3 is TGCAGCGCCCGCGGACAGGGGAACACTGAAGCTTTCTTT.

This chain uses TRBV7-6 with TRBJ2-1; TRBD1 matches at 10 bases. Germline V gene lookup returns CDR1 SGHVS and CDR2 FNYEAQ. The CDR3 length is 15 residues. V was pared by 5 bases and J by 3 bases, with 4 bases of the junction left unmatched. CDR3 amino acids: CASSPGTGVYNEQFF. The DNA of the CDR3 is TGTGCCAGCAGCCCAGGGACAGGGGTCTACAATGAGCAGTTCTTC. Together with reference TRBV7-6 and TRBJ2-1, the CDR3 gives the full variable domain: GAGVSQSPRYKVTKRGQDVALRCDPISGHVSLYWYRQALGQGPEFLTYFNYEAQQDKSGLPNDRFSAERPEGSISTLTIQRTEQRDSAMYRCASSPGTGVYNEQFFGPGTRLTVL.

This sequence joins TRBV2 and TRBJ2-3; D not resolved. The CDR3 is made up of 14 amino acids. The germline V and J ends were trimmed by 8 bases and 1 base, with 13 bases remaining between them. Germline V gene lookup returns CDR1 SNHLY and CDR2 FYNNEI. In DNA form, the CDR3 reads TGTGCCAGCCGGTCGGTTTTGGGCACAGATACGCAGTATTTT. Its protein is CASRSVLGTDTQYF.

This chain connects TRBV2 to TRBJ1-5; 7 positions match TRBD1. Losses at the gene ends were 8 bases for V and 0 bases for J; bases not matched to a gene: 1. The CDR3 is 13 residues long. The V gene's germline CDR1 is SNHLY and CDR2 FYNNEI. The CDR3 loop is CASQGDSNQPQHF. In DNA, the CDR3 is TGTGCCAGCCAGGGGGATAGCAATCAGCCCCAGCATTTT.

This clone was seen more than once but under ten times. The chain employs TRBV19 and TRBJ2-2, with D possibly TRBD1 on 6 matching bases. This CDR3 region has 16 residues. V gave up 4 bases and J gave up 3 bases, with 15 bases separating them. CDR1 is LNHDA, CDR2 SQIVND, per germline (reference sequence). CDR3 protein: CASSTTLTGYTGELFF. CDR3 DNA sequence: TGTGCCAGTAGTACTACACTAACAGGGTACACCGGGGAGCTGTTTTTT.

J is TRBJ2-7 and V is TRBV2; D might be TRBD1 (5 bases). The V gene's germline CDR1 is SNHLY and CDR2 FYNNEI. The CDR3 sequence is 12 residues long. Trimming left V 6 bases short and J 4 bases short, with 10 bases between. The CDR3 protein is CASSPDIYEQYF. CDR3 in DNA: TGTGCCAGCAGCCCGGACATATACGAGCAGTACTTC.